This TCR beta chain was documented in a study of blood T cell repertoires in COVID-19. The assay was immunoSEQ multiplex PCR, and TCRdb's table has in-frame clones only and misses some. The repertoire holds 240,000 or so clones, with around 81% as singletons. Germline V gene lookup returns CDR1 SGDLS and CDR2 YYNGEE. V lost 4 bases to trimming and J lost 1 base, with 8 bases between them. The CDR3 covers 13 residues. This chain joins TRBV9 and TRBJ1-1; TRBD1 might be the D (6 bases). This TCR was recovered from an elderly woman with COVID-19, enrolled during active disease. The sequenced sample consisted of peripheral blood. CDR3 amino acids: CASSQGPNTEAFF. The CDR3 region has the DNA TGTGCCAGCAGCCAGGGGCCGAACACTGAAGCTTTCTTT. The full variable domain, with the rest looked up from reference TRBV9 and TRBJ1-1, is DSGVTQTPKHLITATGQRVTLRCSPRSGDLSVYWYQQSLDQGLQFLIQYYNGEERAKGNILERFSAQQFPDLHSELNLSSLELGDSALYFCASSQGPNTEAFFGQGTRLTVV.